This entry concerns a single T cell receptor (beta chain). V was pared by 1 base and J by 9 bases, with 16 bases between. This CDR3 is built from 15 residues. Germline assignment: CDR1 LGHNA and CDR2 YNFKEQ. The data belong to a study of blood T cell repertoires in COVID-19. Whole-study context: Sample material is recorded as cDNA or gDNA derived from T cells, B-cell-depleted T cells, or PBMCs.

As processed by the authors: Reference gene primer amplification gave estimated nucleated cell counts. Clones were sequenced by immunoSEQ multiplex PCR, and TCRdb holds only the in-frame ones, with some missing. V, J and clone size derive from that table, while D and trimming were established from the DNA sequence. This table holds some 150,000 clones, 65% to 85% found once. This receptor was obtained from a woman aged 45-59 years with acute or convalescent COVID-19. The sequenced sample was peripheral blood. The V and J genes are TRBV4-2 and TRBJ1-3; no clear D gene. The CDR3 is CASSQGPDAVGTIYF. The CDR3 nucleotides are TGTGCCAGCAGCCAAGGACCCGATGCGGTTGGCACCATATATTTT.